Listed below are T cell receptor beta chains from one sample, sequenced in a study of cytomegalovirus exposure and HLA in healthy donors. TCRdb's copy holds only in-frame clones and misses some; the assay was immunoSEQ multiplex PCR. This table has about 120,000 clones, less than 90% appearing once. Source material: PBMCs. These receptors originate from a man aged 45-65 years in good health and CMV-seronegative. Each CDR3 is given with its conserved first and last residue. Each record gives: D gene, clone size, V gene, CDR3 length, J gene, CDR3 DNA, CDR3 protein. D genes are given only for firm matches. Clone size is not always given. Where it is, it says once, few, many or a class for expanded clones.

TRBD1	NA	TRBV6-1	14	TRBJ1-1	TGTGCCAGCAGTGAAAAGGGACAGGGTCCTGAAGCTTTCTTT	CASSEKGQGPEAFF
NA	NA	TRBV19	15	TRBJ1-2	TGTGCCAGTAGTACGACATTGAGGGCTAACTATGGCTACACCTTC	CASSTTLRANYGYTF
TRBD1	NA	TRBV6-5	14	TRBJ2-7	TGTGCCAGCAGTTCCATACAGGGGTCCTACGAGCAGTACTTC	CASSSIQGSYEQYF
TRBD2	NA	TRBV29-1	13	TRBJ2-1	TGCAGCGTCCGTAGCGGGAGCCACAATGAGCAGTTCTTC	CSVRSGSHNEQFF
NA	NA	TRBV5-4	15	TRBJ2-7	TGTGCCAGCAGCCGAGATGGGACTTACTCCTACGAGCAGTACTTC	CASSRDGTYSYEQYF
TRBD1	once	TRBV5-6	14	TRBJ1-5	TGTGCCAGCAGCCCAGGGGGCCTCAATCAGCCCCAGCATTTT	CASSPGGLNQPQHF
NA	NA	TRBV7-9	15	TRBJ2-1	TGTGCCAGCAGCTTAGAACGGATGGAGGGAGATGAGCAGTTCTTC	CASSLERMEGDEQFF
TRBD1	NA	TRBV5-6	17	TRBJ1-1	TGTGCCAGCAGCTTGGGGACAGGGGGCCACGGTGGCACTGAAGCTTTCTTT	CASSLGTGGHGGTEAFF
NA	NA	TRBV5-1	16	TRBJ2-7	TGCGCCAGCAACCCTATGGCGGGACGGGCCCCTTACGAGCAGTACTTC	CASNPMAGRAPYEQYF
TRBD1	once	TRBV30	15	TRBJ1-3	TGTGCCTGGAGCGCAGGACAGGGCTCTGGAAACACCATATATTTT	CAWSAGQGSGNTIYF